These 16 T cell receptor beta chains came from one sample sequenced in a study of blood T cell repertoires in COVID-19. Profiled with immunoSEQ multiplex PCR; TCRdb holds only in-frame clones, not every one. Among about 92,000 clones listed, around 93% were seen once. Sequenced: peripheral blood. The receptors were gathered from a human donor with active COVID-19. The donor label of this sample is uncertain.

The rearrangement uses TRBV7-8 and TRBJ1-1; 8 bases match TRBD1. Germline loops: CDR1 SGHVS, CDR2 FQNEAQ. V lost 5 bases and J lost 6; bases outside the gene matches: 8. This CDR3 spans 14 amino acids. CDR3 loop: CASSPQTGDSEAFF. The CDR3, as DNA: TGTGCCAGCAGCCCGCAGACAGGGGATTCTGAAGCTTTCTTT.

V is TRBV19 and J is TRBJ2-2; perhaps TRBD2 as D (6 bases). The ends were cut back, 11 bases at V and 3 bases at J, with 19 bases in the middle. Per germline, CDR1 LNHDA and CDR2 SQIVND (reference sequence). The CDR3 totals 15 residues. This CDR3 is CAFHGGKPYTGELFF. The CDR3 DNA follows: TGTGCCTTCCATGGGGGGAAGCCCTACACCGGGGAGCTGTTTTTT.

This rearrangement joins TRBV7-8 to TRBJ1-6; D not resolved. V was cut by 5 bases and J by 0 bases, with 14 bases left in between. Germline V gene data show CDR1 as SGHVS and CDR2 as FQNEAQ. The CDR3 runs 17 residues. CDR3 protein: CASSLPPASSYNSPLHF. As DNA, the CDR3 is TGTGCCAGCAGCCTACCCCCAGCGAGCTCCTATAATTCACCCCTCCACTTT.

This clone appeared a few times. The chain recombines TRBV5-4 with TRBJ2-2, with TRBD2 matching 10 bases. Germline V CDR1 and CDR2: SGHNT, YYREEE (reference sequence). V shed 0 bases and J 1 base; nucleotides not matched to a gene: 3. The CDR3 runs to 17 residues. The CDR3 DNA reads as TGTGCCAGCAGCTTGGGACTAGCGGGTTTGAACACCGGGGAGCTGTTTTTT. This translates into CASSLGLAGLNTGELFF.

V usage is TRBV6-2 or TRBV6-3 and J usage is TRBJ2-1; 16 bases agree with TRBD2. The CDR3 is made up of 16 amino acids. The germline V gene has CDR1 MNHEY and CDR2 SVGEGT. Trimming removed 2 bases from V and 9 bases from J; junction bases left unmatched: 4. CDR3 residues: CASSYGTSGGASEQFF. The CDR3 coding sequence is TGTGCCAGCAGTTACGGGACTAGCGGGGGGGCGAGTGAGCAGTTCTTC.

This clone was seen just once. The rearrangement uses TRBV10-3 and TRBJ2-7, with a possible D match to TRBD2 (5 bases). V was shortened by 2 bases and J by 0 bases, with 14 bases between the two germline ends. This CDR3 has 16 amino acids. Germline lookup yields CDR1 ENHRY and CDR2 SYGVKD. The CDR3 here is CAISEGGHKSSYEQYF. DNA for the CDR3: TGTGCCATCAGTGAGGGCGGGCACAAGAGCTCCTACGAGCAGTACTTC.

The V and J genes are TRBV5-1 and TRBJ1-3; D perhaps matches TRBD1 (5 bases). The germline gives CDR1 SGHRS, CDR2 YFSETQ. CDR3 length equals 18 residues. The V end was cut by 0 bases, the J end by 2 bases, with 18 bases between. Here the CDR3 DNA reads TGCGCCAGCAGCTTGGTGGGGCAGGGCGAAGGAGCTGGAAACACCATATATTTT. Protein: CASSLVGQGEGAGNTIYF.

Only a few counts were recorded for this clone. This chain joins TRBV2 and TRBJ2-7, with TRBD1 identical over 9 bases. Germline values: CDR1 SNHLY, CDR2 FYNNEI. The CDR3 totals 14 residues. J gave up 5 bases and V 5 bases, and 7 bases lay outside the gene matches. The CDR3 bases are TGTGCCAGCAGTAGGACAGGGGTCGGCGACGAGCAGTACTTC. Translating gives CASSRTGVGDEQYF.

The genes are TRBV5-4 and TRBJ2-1; a possible D gene is TRBD2 (7 bases). V was pared by 0 bases and J by 6 bases, with 22 bases between. Germline lookup yields CDR1 SGHNT and CDR2 YYREEE (reference sequence). This CDR3 has 18 residues. CDR3 nucleotides: TGTGCCAGCAGCTTGGTCTTACGTGGGGGGGCATTCGTCAATGAGCAGTTCTTC. This sequence encodes CASSLVLRGGAFVNEQFF.

The CDR3 region is CASSPASGDSDYEQYF. In DNA form, the CDR3 reads TGTGCCAGCAGCCCGGCTAGCGGGGATAGTGACTACGAGCAGTACTTC. This chain joins TRBV5-4 and TRBJ2-7, with 9 bases identical to TRBD2. Germline V CDR1 and CDR2: SGHNT, YYREEE (reference sequence). The CDR3 length is 16 residues. Unmatched junction bases numbered 11, after V lost 4 bases and J lost 3 bases.

This chain connects TRBV7-2 to TRBJ2-3, with D perhaps TRBD2 (5 bases). V lost 5 bases and J lost 8, with 14 bases in between. Germline values: CDR1 SGHTA, CDR2 FQGNSA. The length of the CDR3 is 13 residues. Written as DNA, the CDR3 is TGTGCCAGCAGCCCCGCGGCACGGGGTACGCAGTATTTT. This translates into CASSPAARGTQYF.

A remark on this clone: The sample carries other DNA sequences with the same CDR3. The chain is built from TRBV6-5 and TRBJ2-3, with 9 bases matching TRBD2. This CDR3 is 15 amino acids long. CDR1 and CDR2 (germline): MNHEY, SVGAGI. With 2 bases clipped from V and 1 base from J, the junction kept 1 base outside the gene matches. Here the CDR3 DNA reads TGTGCCAGCAGTTACGGCGGGGGGGGCACAGATACGCAGTATTTT. It translates to CASSYGGGGTDTQYF.

The gene calls are TRBV6-5 and TRBJ2-6; D ambiguous. Germline V CDR1 and CDR2: MNHEY, SVGAGI. The germline V and J ends were trimmed by 6 bases and 0 bases, with 6 bases remaining between them. The CDR3 sequence is 14 residues long. CDR3 region: CASSVLSGANVLTF. CDR3 bases: TGTGCCAGCAGCGTCCTCTCTGGGGCCAACGTCCTGACTTTC.

The J gene is TRBJ2-7, the V gene TRBV12-5, with D uncertain. Germline lookup yields CDR1 LGHNT and CDR2 FRNRAP. The CDR3 runs to 13 residues. The V and J ends lost 7 bases and 3 bases respectively, with 13 bases between them. The chain's CDR3 is CASALKTHYEQYF. For the CDR3, the DNA is TGTGCTAGTGCCCTTAAGACACACTACGAGCAGTACTTC.

V usage is TRBV28 and J usage is TRBJ1-1; D is possibly TRBD1 (6 bases). The CDR3 runs 14 residues. V was shortened by 3 bases and J by 1 base, with 9 bases between the two germline ends. Germline lookup yields CDR1 MDHEN and CDR2 SYDVKM. CDR3 region: CASSFRGANTEAFF. The CDR3 coding sequence is TGTGCCAGCAGTTTCAGGGGTGCGAACACTGAAGCTTTCTTT.

V is TRBV11-3 and J is TRBJ2-1; 7 positions agree with TRBD1. The CDR3 has 13 residues. CDR1 SGHNT and CDR2 YENEEA come from the germline V gene. V shed 5 bases and J 6 bases; nucleotides not matched to a gene: 4. The CDR3 DNA reads as TGTGCCAGCAGCCAGACAGGGTCCAATGAGCAGTTCTTC. Its translation: CASSQTGSNEQFF.